Following are 25 T cell receptor beta chains from one sample sequenced in a study of T cell responses to AZD1222 COVID-19 vaccine. This table comes from immunoSEQ multiplex PCR, and its TCRdb copy is limited to in-frame clones, with some not included. The sample lists more than 140,000 clones, roughly 88% occurring once. The sample in question was peripheral blood, obtained on day 0 of AZD1222 vaccination. The receptor source for this set is an adult in good health.

The chain links TRBV11-3 to TRBJ2-1, with D possibly being TRBD2 (6 bases). V lost 8 bases, J lost 6 bases, and 14 bases lay in between. CDR3 size: 13 residues. Germline V gives CDR1 SGHNT, CDR2 YENEEA. The CDR3 sequence is CASGGLASNEQFF. CDR3 coding DNA: TGTGCCAGCGGGGGACTCGCTAGCAATGAGCAGTTCTTC.

The chain is built from TRBV19 and TRBJ1-5, with 7 positions matching TRBD1. Germline V gene lookup returns CDR1 LNHDA and CDR2 SQIVND (reference sequence). The V and J ends lost 6 bases and 2 bases, in that order; junction bases with no gene match: 7. This CDR3 is built from 15 residues. The CDR3 protein is CASRIRGTGNQPQHF. The CDR3 bases are TGTGCCAGTAGGATCAGGGGGACGGGCAATCAGCCCCAGCATTTT.

This chain joins TRBV14 and TRBJ2-7; 7 bases are a match to TRBD1. The CDR3 covers 14 residues. V gave up 4 bases and J gave up 3 bases; unmatched junction bases: 6. Germline CDR1 and CDR2: SGHDN and FVKESK. The DNA of the CDR3 is TGTGCCAGCAGCCCCCTAGGGGGCTACTACGAGCAGTACTTC. It specifies CASSPLGGYYEQYF.

The chain couples TRBV15 to TRBJ1-1; a weak D match, TRBD1 (5 bases). This CDR3 has 16 residues. In germline, CDR1 is LNHNV, CDR2 YYDKDF (reference sequence). The germline V and J ends were trimmed by 1 base and 3 bases, with 15 bases remaining between them. CDR3 in amino acids: CATSRVAPRGDTEAFF. CDR3 DNA: TGTGCCACCAGCAGAGTCGCTCCCCGAGGGGACACTGAAGCTTTCTTT.

This clone came up a few times. This chain links TRBV6-2 or TRBV6-3 with TRBJ2-3; tentatively, D is TRBD2 (5 bases). The CDR3 has 14 amino acids. Trimming took off 6 bases at V and 2 bases at J, with 12 bases between the two ends. The germline V gene has CDR1 MNHEY and CDR2 SVGEGT. For the CDR3, the DNA is TGTGCCAGCAGGCCTAGCCCTATCACAGATACGCAGTATTTT. Amino acid sequence: CASRPSPITDTQYF.

This clone was counted a few times. The chain joins TRBV4-2 to TRBJ1-3, with no clear D. Germline V CDR1 and CDR2: LGHNA, YNFKEQ. V was shortened by 4 bases and J by 0 bases, with 10 bases between the two germline ends. CDR3 length equals 15 residues. The CDR3, as DNA: TGTGCCAGCAGCCCCGCCTCGGTCTCTGGAAACACCATATATTTT. Translating gives CASSPASVSGNTIYF.

V usage is TRBV28 and J usage is TRBJ1-4, with TRBD1 matching 7 bases. CDR1 and CDR2 (germline): MDHEN, SYDVKM. V gave up 6 bases and J gave up 7 bases; unmatched junction bases: 5. The CDR3 has 13 amino acids. CDR3 in amino acids: CASRGQTSEKLFF. CDR3 DNA sequence: TGTGCCAGCAGGGGACAGACTTCTGAAAAACTGTTTTTT. The variable domain in full, completed from reference TRBV28 and TRBJ1-4, reads DVKVTQSSRYLVKRTGEKVFLECVQDMDHENMFWYRQDPGLGLRLIYFSYDVKMKEKGDIPEGYSVSREKKERFSLILESASTNQTSMYLCASRGQTSEKLFFGSGTQLSVL.

The chain has TRBV11-1 and TRBJ1-1; D is perhaps TRBD1 (5 bases). Germline V gene sequence: CDR1 SGHAT, CDR2 FQDESV (reference sequence). The CDR3 sequence is 13 residues long. V lost 3 bases, J lost 5 bases, and 10 bases lay in between. CDR3 nucleotide sequence: TGTGCCAGCAGCTTCCAGGGCTCGACTGAAGCTTTCTTT. Translated, it gives CASSFQGSTEAFF.

CDR3 in amino acids: CASSVQGTQPQHF. CDR3 in DNA: TGTGCCAGCAGCGTGCAAGGGACTCAGCCCCAGCATTTT. The chain couples TRBV9 to TRBJ1-5; perhaps TRBD1 as D (5 bases). The CDR3 sequence is 13 residues long. The germline V gene has CDR1 SGDLS and CDR2 YYNGEE. V was cut by 2 bases and J by 6 bases, with 9 bases left in between.

The chain couples TRBV7-2 to TRBJ2-3; 8 bases fit TRBD2. This CDR3 has 16 residues. Germline-derived CDR1 and CDR2 are SGHTA and FQGNSA. J gave up 5 bases and V 1 base, and 8 bases lay outside the gene matches. CDR3 nucleotides: TGTGCCAGCAGCTTAGATTCGGGACTAGTAGGAGATACGCAGTATTTT. This sequence encodes CASSLDSGLVGDTQYF.

The chain joins TRBV13 to TRBJ1-2; D is possibly TRBD1 (5 bases). CDR1 and CDR2 (germline): PRHDT, FYEKMQ (reference sequence). This CDR3 is 14 amino acids long. V lost 0 bases and J lost 3, with 8 bases in between. In DNA form, the CDR3 reads TGTGCCAGCAGCTTAGGTGGGGGTGACTATGGCTACACCTTC. Translating gives CASSLGGGDYGYTF.

This clone was detected a few times. The chain couples TRBV7-2 to TRBJ2-7, with D possibly being TRBD1 (5 bases). V shed 0 bases and J shed 6 bases, with 9 bases lying between them. The CDR3 loop spans 13 amino acids. Germline CDR1 reads SGHTA; CDR2 reads FQGNSA. The CDR3 nucleotides are TGTGCCAGCAGCTTAGCACAGGTGGGCGAGCAGTACTTC. Translation: CASSLAQVGEQYF.

The rearrangement uses TRBV12-3 or TRBV12-4 and TRBJ2-7; D unclear. Trimming removed 5 bases at V and 5 bases at J, with 7 bases between. The CDR3 runs to 11 residues. CDR3 nucleotides: TGTGCCAGCAGTCGGCGAGACGAGCAGTACTTC. Translating gives CASSRRDEQYF.

This chain joins TRBV30 and TRBJ1-4; D is unclear. The CDR3 runs to 13 residues. V lost 1 base to trimming and J lost 8 bases, with 11 bases between them. Germline loops: CDR1 GTSNPN, CDR2 SVGIG (reference sequence). The CDR3 bases are TGTGCCTGGAGTGACAGAGGGAGGGAAAAACTGTTTTTT. Its translation: CAWSDRGREKLFF.

The rearrangement links TRBV6-5 to TRBJ1-2; possibly TRBD1 for D (6 bases). V lost 6 bases and J lost 1, with 12 bases in between. This CDR3 has 14 residues. Germline V CDR1 and CDR2: MNHEY, SVGAGI. The CDR3 loop reads CASSPTDSNYGYTF. The DNA of the CDR3 is TGTGCCAGCAGCCCGACGGACAGTAACTATGGCTACACCTTC.

The chain recombines TRBV4-2 with TRBJ1-5; no clear D. From germline, CDR1 is LGHNA and CDR2 YNFKEQ. The V gene lost 0 bases and the J gene lost 4 bases, with 16 bases spanning the gap. This CDR3 comprises 17 residues. The CDR3 DNA reads TGTGCCAGCAGCCAAGAACTAAGAGTTTCTAGAAATCAGCCCCAGCATTTT. This gives the protein CASSQELRVSRNQPQHF.

This sequence joins TRBV10-2 and TRBJ1-2; no definite D call. V gave up 0 bases and J gave up 7 bases, with 15 bases separating them. In germline, CDR1 is WSHSY, CDR2 SAAADI. This CDR3 spans 15 amino acids. The CDR3 bases are TGCGCCAGCAGTGAGTCCCGTGGCGCGGTAGGTGGCTACACCTTC. Translation: CASSESRGAVGGYTF.

The chain links TRBV4-1 to TRBJ1-2, with a weak D call TRBD1 (6 bases). The V gene lost 3 bases and the J gene lost 8 bases, with 19 bases spanning the gap. The CDR3 loop spans 15 amino acids. CDR1 is MGHRA, CDR2 YSYEKL, per germline. CDR3 coding DNA: TGCGCCAGCAGCCACCCTGACAGGCAGGAGGGGGGCTACACCTTC. As protein: CASSHPDRQEGGYTF.

V usage is TRBV19 and J usage is TRBJ1-1; TRBD1 aligns across 8 bases. The trim removed 3 bases at V and 6 bases at J, leaving 3 bases unmatched. The CDR3 extends over 13 amino acids. Germline V gives CDR1 LNHDA, CDR2 SQIVND (reference sequence). This CDR3 reads CASSIVQGAEAFF. For the CDR3, the DNA is TGTGCCAGTAGTATTGTACAGGGGGCTGAAGCTTTCTTT.

The J gene is TRBJ1-2, the V gene TRBV30, with D possibly matching TRBD1 (6 bases). This CDR3 has 12 residues. Germline loops: CDR1 GTSNPN, CDR2 SVGIG (reference sequence). Trimming pared 5 bases from V and 5 bases from J, leaving 12 bases between. CDR3 amino acids: CAWSGARYGYTF. The CDR3, as DNA: TGTGCCTGGTCGGGGGCGCGGTATGGCTACACCTTC. Filled out from reference TRBV30 and TRBJ1-2, the complete variable domain reads SQTIHQWPATLVQPVGSPLSLECTVEGTSNPNLYWYRQAAGRGLQLLFYSVGIGQISSEVPQNLSASRPQDRQFILSSKKLLLSDSGFYLCAWSGARYGYTFGSGTRLTVV.

The rearrangement uses TRBV3-1 (or the pseudogene TRBV3-2) and TRBJ2-1; TRBD1 matches at 9 bases. Unmatched junction bases numbered 7, after V lost 4 bases and J lost 3 bases. CDR1 and CDR2 from the germline V gene are LGHDT and YNNKEL (reference sequence). CDR3 size: 16 residues. The DNA for the CDR3 is TGTGCCAGCAGCCGCCAGAGACAGGGGGGCTACAATGAGCAGTTCTTC. It yields the protein CASSRQRQGGYNEQFF.

CDR3 sequence: CASSVVGALTDTQYF. CDR3 bases: TGTGCCAGCAGCGTAGTAGGGGCCCTCACAGATACGCAGTATTTT. The V and J genes are TRBV9 and TRBJ2-3, with D possibly TRBD1 on 5 matching bases. Germline loops: CDR1 SGDLS, CDR2 YYNGEE. V was cut by 0 bases and J by 2 bases, with 10 bases left in between. This CDR3 is 15 amino acids long.

The rearrangement joins TRBV9 to TRBJ2-7; no definite D call. Trimming took 0 bases from V and 4 from J, leaving 14 bases between them. This CDR3 has 15 amino acids. Per the germline V gene, CDR1 is SGDLS and CDR2 is YYNGEE. The CDR3 here is CASSVGWSNRYEQYF. For the CDR3, the DNA is TGTGCCAGCAGCGTAGGATGGAGCAATCGATACGAGCAGTACTTC. The variable domain in full, with the rest retrieved from reference TRBV9 and TRBJ2-7, is DSGVTQTPKHLITATGQRVTLRCSPRSGDLSVYWYQQSLDQGLQFLIQYYNGEERAKGNILERFSAQQFPDLHSELNLSSLELGDSALYFCASSVGWSNRYEQYFGPGTRLTVT.

The V gene is TRBV7-6, the J gene TRBJ2-7; TRBD2 matches 7 bases. This CDR3 has 16 amino acids. V shed 10 bases, J shed 0 bases, and the junction held 15 bases outside the gene matches. Germline-derived CDR1 and CDR2 are SGHVS and FNYEAQ. CDR3 loop: CAIRDGGLAVSYEQYF. CDR3 DNA sequence: TGTGCCATCCGGGACGGAGGTCTAGCGGTCTCCTACGAGCAGTACTTC.

This clone was observed a handful of times. V gene TRBV28 combines with J gene TRBJ1-1, with no clear D. CDR3 length: 13 amino acids. Between the trimmed V and J ends, which lost 0 bases and 1 base, there was a span of 3 bases. Germline V gene sequence: CDR1 MDHEN, CDR2 SYDVKM. CDR3 in amino acids: CASSLWGNTEAFF. The CDR3 DNA is TGTGCCAGCAGTTTATGGGGGAACACTGAAGCTTTCTTT. Based on the CDR3 plus reference TRBV28 and TRBJ1-1, the full variable domain is DVKVTQSSRYLVKRTGEKVFLECVQDMDHENMFWYRQDPGLGLRLIYFSYDVKMKEKGDIPEGYSVSREKKERFSLILESASTNQTSMYLCASSLWGNTEAFFGQGTRLTVV.